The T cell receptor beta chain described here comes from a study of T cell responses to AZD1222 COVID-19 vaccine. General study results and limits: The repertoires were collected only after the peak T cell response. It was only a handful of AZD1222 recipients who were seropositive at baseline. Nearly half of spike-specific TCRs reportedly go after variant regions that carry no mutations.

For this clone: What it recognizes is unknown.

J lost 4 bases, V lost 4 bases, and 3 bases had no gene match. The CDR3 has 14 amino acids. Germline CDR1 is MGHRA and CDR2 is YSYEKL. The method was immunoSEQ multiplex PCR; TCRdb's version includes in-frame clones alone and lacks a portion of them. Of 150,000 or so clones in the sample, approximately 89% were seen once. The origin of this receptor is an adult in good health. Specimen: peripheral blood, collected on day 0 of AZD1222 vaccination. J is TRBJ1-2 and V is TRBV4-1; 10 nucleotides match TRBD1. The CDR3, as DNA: TGCGCCAGCAGCCCCCGGACAGGGGGCTATGGCTACACCTTC. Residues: CASSPRTGGYGYTF.